The table lists the clone carrying this T cell receptor (beta chain) with a count of one. These data belong to a study of blood T cell repertoires in COVID-19. Study overall: PBMCs, B-cell-depleted T cells, or T cells were the source of the cDNA or gDNA that made up the material.

This CDR3 has 20 residues. The V gene end was trimmed by 2 bases and the J gene end by 6 bases; junction bases not matched to a gene: 18. Per germline, CDR1 SGDLS and CDR2 YYNGEE. Original analysis: From reference gene primer amplification, estimates of nucleated cell counts were derived. Assay: immunoSEQ multiplex PCR; the TCRdb copy retains only in-frame clones and omits some. The DNA gave D and trimming, while V, J and clone size come from that table. The sample has a few hundred thousand clones; approximately 86% are singletons. The clonotype originates from a woman in her twenties or thirties with COVID-19, enrolled during active disease. The sequenced sample was peripheral blood. The chain combines TRBV9 with TRBJ2-2; 11 nucleotides line up with TRBD2. The CDR3: CASSVELAGGPGIESGELFF. The CDR3 nucleotides read TGTGCCAGCAGCGTTGAATTAGCGGGAGGGCCGGGCATCGAGTCCGGGGAGCTGTTTTTT.